This is a list of T cell receptor beta chains from one sample in a study of T cells in localized non-small cell lung cancer. TCRdb's copy holds only in-frame clones and misses some; the assay was immunoSEQ multiplex PCR. The sample lists roughly 38,000 clones, around 84% occurring once. The specimen was peripheral blood, collected before any cancer treatment. All receptors come from a man between 18 and 49 years old with stage I lung adenocarcinoma. Both conserved end residues are part of each CDR3. The order of the fields is J gene, V gene, clone size, D gene, CDR3 protein, CDR3 DNA. D genes are given only for firm matches. A clone size is listed for some rows: how often the clone was seen (once, few, many), or a class if it is expanded.

TRBJ1-2 TRBV28 . . CASSWGDGGYGYTF TGTGCCAGCAGTTGGGGGGACGGAGGCTATGGCTACACCTTC
TRBJ1-5 TRBV21-1 . . CASSKAGRSYNQPQHF TGTGCCAGCAGCAAAGCGGGACGCTCCTACAATCAGCCCCAGCATTTT
TRBJ2-2 TRBV5-1 . TRBD1 CASSSSRDRVPGELFF TGCGCCAGCAGCTCGTCCCGGGACAGGGTCCCCGGGGAGCTGTTTTTT
TRBJ2-3 TRBV5-6 . TRBD2 CASSAGTSADTQYF TGTGCCAGCAGCGCCGGGACTAGCGCAGATACGCAGTATTTT
TRBJ2-5 TRBV19 . TRBD1 CASSISDREETQYF TGTGCCAGTAGTATCTCCGACAGGGAAGAGACCCAGTACTTC
TRBJ2-7 TRBV6-6 . . CASSSNRVAYEQYF TGTGCCAGCAGCTCGAACAGGGTGGCCTACGAGCAGTACTTC
TRBJ1-3 TRBV30 . . CAWSGDTGNTIYF TGTGCCTGGAGTGGGGACACTGGAAACACCATATATTTT
TRBJ1-1 TRBV30 . . CAWIHTGGWGNTEAFF TGTGCCTGGATTCACACCGGCGGCTGGGGGAACACTGAAGCTTTCTTT
TRBJ1-4 TRBV19 . TRBD1 CASSIGTGLGEKLFF TGTGCCAGTAGTATAGGGACAGGTCTCGGTGAAAAACTGTTTTTT
TRBJ1-2 TRBV14 . . CASSQPGQNYTF TGTGCCAGCAGCCAACCCGGACAGAACTACACCTTC
TRBJ1-2 TRBV30 . . CAWSVLSGVGYTF TGTGCCTGGAGTGTTCTATCGGGGGTAGGCTACACCTTC
TRBJ2-1 TRBV5-1 once . CASSSLNSNYNEQFF TGCGCCAGCAGCTCCTTGAACAGTAATTACAATGAGCAGTTCTTC
TRBJ1-2 TRBV29-1 . TRBD1 CSVRKPGQGYDGYTF TGCAGCGTACGAAAACCGGGACAGGGGTACGATGGCTACACCTTC
TRBJ1-2 TRBV27 . . CASRMSSSGYTF TGTGCCAGCAGGATGTCGAGTTCGGGCTACACCTTC